Below, 3 T cell receptor beta chains from the same sample are listed, as sequenced in a study of blood T cell repertoires in COVID-19 (dated by TCRdb to the early 2020s). Preparation of the library involved the immunoSEQ multiplex PCR assay. As stored in TCRdb, this immuneACCESS dataset retains in-frame rearrangements with V and J assigned. A fraction of the clones does not appear; measured against another copy, unresolved V genes explain less than half of the discrepancy, and the remainder lacks a known reason. The table for this sample lists over 150,000 clones; 89% of them were counted only once. The top ten clonotypes cover 1.9% of the sample. Sequencing was done on a sample of peripheral blood. These receptors all come from a man younger than 30 who had recovered from COVID-19.

The CDR3 DNA follows: TGCGCCAGCAGCGAGCGTGGCTCCGTGGGGCGAGAGACCCAGTACTTC. It codes for CASSERGSVGRETQYF. The chain carries TRBV4-1 and TRBJ2-5; D is possibly TRBD1 (5 bases). The V end lost 5 bases, the J end lost 4 bases, and 20 bases lay between the germline ends. From germline, CDR1 is MGHRA and CDR2 YSYEKL. The CDR3 consists of 16 residues.

As to this clone: A junction boundary mismatches the germline segment, possibly from a read error. The chain uses TRBV18 and TRBJ1-3, with D perhaps matching TRBD1 (6 bases). The CDR3 is 15 amino acids. CDR1 and CDR2 (germline): KGHSH, LQKENI. For the CDR3, the DNA is TGTGCCAGCTTACCAACAGGGAGCTCTGGAAACACCATATATTTT. This codes for CASLPTGSSGNTIYF.

This clone turned up a few times. J is TRBJ2-7 and V is TRBV2, with 9 nucleotides matching TRBD1. CDR1 SNHLY and CDR2 FYNNEI come from the germline V gene. The CDR3 has 13 residues. V lost 10 bases, J lost 2 bases, and 6 bases stayed unmatched. The CDR3 is CATVRDRAYEQYF. In nucleotides, the CDR3 is TGTGCCACTGTACGGGACAGGGCCTACGAGCAGTACTTC.